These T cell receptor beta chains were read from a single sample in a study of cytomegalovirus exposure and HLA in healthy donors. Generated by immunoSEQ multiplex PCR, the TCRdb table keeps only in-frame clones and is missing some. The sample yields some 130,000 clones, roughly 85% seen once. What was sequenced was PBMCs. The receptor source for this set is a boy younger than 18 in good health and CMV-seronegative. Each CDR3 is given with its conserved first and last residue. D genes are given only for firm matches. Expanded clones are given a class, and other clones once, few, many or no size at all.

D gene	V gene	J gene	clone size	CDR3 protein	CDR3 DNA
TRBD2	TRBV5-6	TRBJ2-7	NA	CASSLLAKDSYEQYF	TGTGCCAGCAGCCTACTAGCGAAGGACTCCTACGAGCAGTACTTC
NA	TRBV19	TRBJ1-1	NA	CASSIIGEHTEAFF	TGTGCCAGTAGTATTATCGGGGAGCACACTGAAGCTTTCTTT
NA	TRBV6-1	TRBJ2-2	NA	CASRTQNTGELFF	TGTGCCAGCAGGACACAGAACACCGGGGAGCTGTTTTTT
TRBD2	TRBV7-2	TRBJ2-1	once	CASIGLAGAENEQFF	TGTGCCAGCATCGGGCTAGCGGGAGCAGAAAATGAGCAGTTCTTC
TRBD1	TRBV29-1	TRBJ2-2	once	CSVVGQGNTGELFF	TGCAGCGTTGTGGGACAGGGTAACACCGGGGAGCTGTTTTTT
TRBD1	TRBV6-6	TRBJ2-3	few	CASSYSGQESTDTQYF	TGTGCCAGCAGTTACTCGGGACAGGAAAGCACAGATACGCAGTATTTT
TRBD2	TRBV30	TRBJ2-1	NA	CAWSVSRTSGFYNEQFF	TGTGCCTGGAGTGTATCCCGAACTAGCGGGTTCTACAATGAGCAGTTCTTC
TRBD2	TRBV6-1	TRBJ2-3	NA	CASSEGLADHTDTQYF	TGTGCCAGCAGTGAAGGTCTAGCGGATCACACAGATACGCAGTATTTT
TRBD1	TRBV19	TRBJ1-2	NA	CASTPGQGVGYTF	TGTGCCAGTACCCCGGGACAGGGAGTCGGCTACACCTTC
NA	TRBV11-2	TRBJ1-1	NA	CASSLVPGEAFF	TGTGCCAGCAGCTTAGTCCCAGGGGAAGCTTTCTTT
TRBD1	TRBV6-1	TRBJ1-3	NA	CASILQGAGNTIYF	TGTGCCAGCATCCTACAGGGGGCTGGAAACACCATATATTTT
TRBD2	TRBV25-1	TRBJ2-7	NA	CASSPAGALYEQYF	TGTGCCAGCAGCCCAGCGGGAGCGCTCTACGAGCAGTACTTC
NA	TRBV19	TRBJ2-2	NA	CASSMYIRDSNTGELFF	TGTGCCAGTAGTATGTATATCCGGGACTCAAACACCGGGGAGCTGTTTTTT
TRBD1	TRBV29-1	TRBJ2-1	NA	CSGSGTGTNRDNEQFF	TGCAGCGGATCCGGGACAGGGACAAACCGGGATAATGAGCAGTTCTTC
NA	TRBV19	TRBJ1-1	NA	CASKGGGVNTEAFF	TGTGCCAGTAAGGGCGGGGGTGTGAACACTGAAGCTTTCTTT
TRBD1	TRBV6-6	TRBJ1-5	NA	CASSYWDRAGIQPQHF	TGTGCCAGCAGTTACTGGGACAGGGCGGGTATTCAGCCCCAGCATTTT
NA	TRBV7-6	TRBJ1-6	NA	CASSLEGDGNSPLHF	TGTGCCAGCAGCTTAGAGGGGGACGGCAATTCACCCCTCCACTTT
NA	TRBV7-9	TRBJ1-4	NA	CASSQPRGQVNEKLFF	TGTGCCAGCAGCCAACCCCGGGGACAAGTTAATGAAAAACTGTTTTTT
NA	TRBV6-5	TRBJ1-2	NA	CASTPVLNYGYTF	TGTGCCAGCACCCCCGTTCTTAACTATGGCTACACCTTC